Sequencing of this T cell receptor (beta chain) was carried out in a study of blood T cell repertoires in COVID-19. The CDR3 runs 16 residues. V shed 0 bases and J 7 bases; nucleotides not matched to a gene: 7. Assay: immunoSEQ multiplex PCR; the TCRdb copy retains only in-frame clones and omits some. Among approximately 530,000 clones listed, 85% to 90% were seen once. The source material was peripheral blood. This chain uses TRBV23-1 with TRBJ1-5; 9 bases match TRBD1. TRBV23-1 is flagged as an ORF with uncertain function. This receptor was identified in a woman aged 45-65 years with COVID-19, enrolled during active disease. CDR3 DNA: TGCGCCAGCAGTCAATCCGGGACAGGGTTCTGCCAGCCCCAGCATTTT. Protein sequence: CASSQSGTGFCQPQHF.